The next 30 T cell receptor beta chains were all read from a single sample in a study of T cell repertoires in cytomegalovirus infection. One entry per CDR3 protein, called by TCRdb with MiXCR from the reads. The sample records about 210,000 distinct CDR3 sequences, approximately 7% being singletons. The sequenced sample was PBMCs. These TCRs come from a human donor in good health (CMV status not recorded). Some clones in this sample may be carry-over from other donors' samples.

There are a few counts of this clonotype. The J gene is TRBJ2-6, the V gene TRBV29-1; TRBD1 matches 10 bases. CDR1 and CDR2 from the germline V gene are SQVTM and ANQGSEA. This CDR3 comprises 16 residues. V was pared by 6 bases and J by 2 bases, with 7 bases of the junction left unmatched. CDR3 sequence reads: CSVEDRGSPGANVLTF. Here the CDR3 DNA reads TGCAGCGTCGAGGACAGGGGGTCCCCTGGGGCCAACGTCCTGACTTTC.

This clonotype was observed many times. The chain recombines TRBV19 with TRBJ1-5; no clear D gene. The ends were cut back, 9 bases at V and 6 bases at J, with 12 bases in the middle. The CDR3 totals 12 residues. Germline V gene lookup returns CDR1 LNHDA and CDR2 SQIVND (reference sequence). The CDR3 nucleotides are TGTGCCAGCCGGGCAGGCAGTCAGCCCCAGCATTTT. This codes for CASRAGSQPQHF.

The table lists this clonotype with many counts. The rearrangement links TRBV4-1 to TRBJ1-1; 7 bases are a match to TRBD1. The CDR3 extends over 13 amino acids. Germline V gene data show CDR1 as MGHRA and CDR2 as YSYEKL. With V trimmed by 5 bases and J by 1 base, 1 base remained unmatched. The CDR3 DNA reads as TGCGCCAGCAGCGACAGGGCGAACACTGAAGCTTTCTTT. It specifies CASSDRANTEAFF.

This clonotype was detected many times. The chain combines TRBV20-1 with TRBJ2-7, with TRBD2 identical over 10 bases. The germline CDR1 and CDR2 sequences are DFQATT and SNEGSKA (reference sequence). The J segment lost 1 base and the V segment lost 6 bases, leaving 15 bases of the junction unmatched. The CDR3 extends over 17 amino acids. This chain's CDR3 is CSALSPSGGLSSYEQYF. The CDR3 DNA reads as TGCAGTGCCCTTTCCCCTAGCGGGGGCCTTTCGTCCTACGAGCAGTACTTC.

This clonotype occurred many times. CDR3 amino acids: CARAPNRVGQVEQYF. The CDR3 DNA is TGTGCCCGGGCACCGAATAGGGTTGGGCAGGTCGAGCAGTACTTC. J is TRBJ2-7 and V is TRBV28; D not certain. The CDR3 is made up of 15 amino acids. V lost 11 bases and J lost 6, with 26 bases in between. Per the germline V gene, CDR1 is MDHEN and CDR2 is SYDVKM.

There are many counts of this clonotype. J is TRBJ2-7 and V is TRBV12-3 or TRBV12-4; maybe TRBD2 (6 bases). The length of the CDR3 is 15 residues. Deletions cut 8 bases from V and 2 bases from J, with 19 bases between. The CDR3 here is CASDSGGGQTYEQYF. The CDR3 DNA reads TGTGCCAGCGATTCCGGGGGTGGTCAAACCTACGAGCAGTACTTC.

This clonotype was picked up many times. The rearrangement links TRBV6-1 to TRBJ1-4, with D unclear. Germline CDR1 and CDR2: MNHNS and SASEGT. V lost 5 bases to trimming and J lost 10 bases, with 20 bases between them. There are 15 residues in the CDR3. CDR3 in amino acids: CASSSPAAEGRKLFF. Here the CDR3 DNA reads TGTGCCAGCAGTTCTCCGGCAGCCGAGGGAAGAAAACTGTTTTTT.

This clonotype was found many times. The chain couples TRBV5-1 to TRBJ2-5; no definite D call. Germline CDR1 SGHRS, CDR2 YFSETQ. CDR3 length: 13 residues. The V gene lost 2 bases and the J gene lost 2 bases, with 7 bases spanning the gap. CDR3 sequence: CASSFITQETQYF. CDR3 DNA sequence: TGCGCCAGCAGCTTCATAACTCAAGAGACCCAGTACTTC.

This clonotype was counted ten times or more. This rearrangement joins TRBV28 to TRBJ1-2; D may be TRBD1 (6 bases). CDR3 size: 13 residues. The germline V and J ends were trimmed by 5 bases and 3 bases, with 10 bases remaining between them. CDR1 and CDR2 (germline): MDHEN, SYDVKM. The DNA for the CDR3 is TGTGCCAGCAGTGGGGAGGGGGACTATGGCTACACCTTC. This encodes CASSGEGDYGYTF.

The table lists this clonotype with many counts. V is TRBV7-8 and J is TRBJ1-5; 8 nucleotides line up with TRBD1. CDR3 length equals 15 residues. Germline-derived CDR1 and CDR2 are SGHVS and FQNEAQ. V gave up 4 bases and J gave up 2 bases; unmatched junction bases: 4. The CDR3 protein is CASSSGQGGNQPQHF. For the CDR3, the DNA is TGTGCCAGCAGCTCCGGACAGGGAGGCAATCAGCCCCAGCATTTT.

This clonotype was observed at least ten times. The rearrangement links TRBV4-1 to TRBJ2-1, with 15 nucleotides matching TRBD2. Looked up from germline, CDR1 is MGHRA and CDR2 is YSYEKL. J lost 12 bases, V lost 4 bases, and 4 bases had no gene match. This CDR3 is 14 amino acids long. The DNA for the CDR3 is TGCGCCAGCAGCCCCCCGGGACTAGCGGGGGGGCAGTTCTTC. Its protein product is CASSPPGLAGGQFF.

The table lists this clonotype with many counts. The J gene is TRBJ2-5, the V gene TRBV19; 8 bases are shared with TRBD2. With V trimmed by 3 bases and J by 5 bases, 5 bases remained unmatched. The CDR3 covers 14 residues. Germline loops: CDR1 LNHDA, CDR2 SQIVND (reference sequence). CDR3 in DNA: TGTGCCAGTAGTATCGGGGGGGCCGATGAGACCCAGTACTTC. Its protein is CASSIGGADETQYF.

This clonotype was picked up many times. The chain carries TRBV29-1 and TRBJ2-5, with D perhaps matching TRBD1 or TRBD2 (7 bases each). CDR3 size: 14 residues. The V gene lost 0 bases and the J gene lost 2 bases, with 10 bases spanning the gap. Germline assignment: CDR1 SQVTM and CDR2 ANQGSEA. CDR3 protein: CSVEDQGGQETQYF. CDR3 coding DNA: TGCAGCGTTGAAGATCAGGGGGGGCAAGAGACCCAGTACTTC.

This clonotype was seen repeatedly, ten times or more. The V and J genes are TRBV7-2 and TRBJ2-7; TRBD1 agrees at 8 bases. CDR3 length equals 15 residues. Germline V lookup: CDR1 SGHTA, CDR2 FQGNSA. With V trimmed by 3 bases and J by 3 bases, 7 bases remained unmatched. The DNA of the CDR3 is TGTGCCAGCAGCTTCCAGACAGGGGCGAACTACGAGCAGTACTTC. Translating it yields CASSFQTGANYEQYF.

This clonotype was seen only a few times. CDR3 nucleotides: TGCAGCGTTGAGGAAAACGGGGGCGGCTATGGCTACACCTTC. Amino acids: CSVEENGGGYGYTF. V usage is TRBV29-1 and J usage is TRBJ1-2; tentatively, D is TRBD1 (6 bases). V was cut by 3 bases and J by 4 bases, with 15 bases left in between. CDR3 length equals 14 residues. The V gene's germline CDR1 is SQVTM and CDR2 ANQGSEA.

The sample holds many counts of this clonotype. V usage is TRBV20-1 and J usage is TRBJ1-1; D uncertain. Per germline, CDR1 DFQATT and CDR2 SNEGSKA (reference sequence). The CDR3 is 12 amino acids. Trimming took off 3 bases at V and 10 bases at J, with 15 bases between the two ends. The CDR3 nucleotides read TGCAGTGCTAGTCGGGTCCCGAGGAGAGCTTTCTTT. This sequence encodes CSASRVPRRAFF.

In this sample, this clonotype turned up many times. The chain combines TRBV7-8 with TRBJ1-6; D gene unclear. The CDR3 spans 13 residues. Trimming stripped 2 bases from V and 5 bases from J, with 4 bases between. The germline gives CDR1 SGHVS, CDR2 FQNEAQ. In DNA form, the CDR3 reads TGTGCCAGCAGCTTAAGGGATAATTCACCCCTCCACTTT. Encoded protein: CASSLRDNSPLHF.

This clonotype occurred many times. The chain uses TRBV7-9 and TRBJ2-5, with D possibly being TRBD1 (5 bases). The CDR3 loop spans 15 amino acids. V shed 6 bases and J shed 5 bases, with 19 bases lying between them. Germline-derived CDR1 and CDR2 are SEHNR and FQNEAQ (reference sequence). The CDR3 is CASSSLGPLSETQYF. The CDR3 nucleotides read TGTGCCAGCAGTTCCCTGGGGCCGCTAAGCGAGACCCAGTACTTC. The full variable domain, with the rest looked up from reference TRBV7-9 and TRBJ2-5, is DTGVSQNPRHKITKRGQNVTFRCDPISEHNRLYWYRQTLGQGPEFLTYFQNEAQLEKSRLLSDRFSAERPKGSFSTLEIQRTEQGDSAMYLCASSSLGPLSETQYFGPGTRLLVL.

This clonotype was recorded at least ten times. The chain has TRBV20-1 and TRBJ2-2, with 9 positions matching TRBD2. The CDR3 extends over 16 amino acids. J was trimmed by 7 bases and V by 0 bases; bases with no gene match: 9. Germline assignment: CDR1 DFQATT and CDR2 SNEGSKA (reference sequence). The CDR3 DNA reads TGCAGTGCTAGAGATCATCGCGGGGGGGCCATCGGGGAGCTGTTTTTT. Amino acids: CSARDHRGGAIGELFF.

This clonotype was counted many times. The rearrangement uses TRBV10-3 and TRBJ2-2, with D perhaps matching TRBD2 (6 bases). Germline V lookup: CDR1 ENHRY, CDR2 SYGVKD. This CDR3 is built from 15 residues. Trimming removed 5 bases at V and 0 bases at J, with 10 bases between. The CDR3 DNA reads as TGTGCCATCAGTCCGGGACTTACGAACACCGGGGAGCTGTTTTTT. Translating it yields CAISPGLTNTGELFF.

The table lists this clonotype with many counts. CDR3 DNA sequence: TGTGCCAGCAGTTTTAAGGGAGGGGTCTACGAGCAGTACTTC. Translation gives CASSFKGGVYEQYF. The chain combines TRBV12-3 or TRBV12-4 with TRBJ2-7; 7 bases are shared with TRBD2. V was clipped by 3 bases and J by 3 bases; unmatched bases: 5. The CDR3 covers 14 residues.

This clonotype was seen many times. V usage is TRBV6-5 and J usage is TRBJ1-2; 10 nucleotides align to TRBD1. This CDR3 has 15 amino acids. Germline V lookup: CDR1 MNHEY, CDR2 SVGAGI. Trimming cost V 1 base and J 4 bases; bases outside gene matches: 3. This CDR3 is CASSYWTGGPYGYTF. The DNA of the CDR3 is TGTGCCAGCAGTTACTGGACAGGGGGGCCCTATGGCTACACCTTC.

This clonotype occurred many times. This sequence joins TRBV5-1 and TRBJ1-2; a weak D match, TRBD1 (5 bases). Trimming pared 5 bases from V and 2 bases from J, leaving 10 bases between. From germline, CDR1 is SGHRS and CDR2 YFSETQ. This CDR3 has 13 amino acids. The CDR3 protein is CASRTYRNYGYTF. DNA for the CDR3: TGCGCCAGCAGAACCTACAGGAACTATGGCTACACCTTC. The variable domain in full, completed from reference TRBV5-1 and TRBJ1-2, reads KAGVTQTPRYLIKTRGQQVTLSCSPISGHRSVSWYQQTPGQGLQFLFEYFSETQRNKGNFPGRFSGRQFSNSRSEMNVSTLELGDSALYLCASRTYRNYGYTFGSGTRLTVV.

This clonotype was counted at least ten times. The chain employs TRBV10-3 and TRBJ2-5, with D perhaps TRBD1 (7 bases). The germline V gene has CDR1 ENHRY and CDR2 SYGVKD. Trimming took 4 bases from V and 5 from J, leaving 17 bases between them. This CDR3 comprises 15 residues. The CDR3 loop is CAISGGRGDGETQYF. The DNA for the CDR3 is TGTGCCATCAGTGGGGGCAGGGGGGACGGGGAGACCCAGTACTTC.

Note on this clonotype: A much bigger clone sits one base away, suggesting this may be a read error. The genes are TRBV5-1 and TRBJ1-6; no clear D gene. CDR3 length: 12 amino acids. V lost 0 bases, J lost 9 bases, and 4 bases lay in between. Germline V gives CDR1 SGHRS, CDR2 YFSETQ. CDR3 in DNA: TGCGCCAGCAGCTTGGCCACTTCACCCCTCCACTTT. Protein product: CASSLATSPLHF.

This clonotype was seen ten or more times. The rearrangement uses TRBV20-1 and TRBJ2-5; the D gene is possibly TRBD1 (6 bases). Trimming shortened V by 6 bases and J by 5 bases, and 13 bases separated the two germline ends. This CDR3 contains 12 residues. Germline CDR1 DFQATT, CDR2 SNEGSKA (reference sequence). The CDR3 here is CSATDSLETQYF. Written as DNA, the CDR3 is TGCAGTGCGACGGACAGTTTGGAGACCCAGTACTTC.

This clonotype was found many times. V usage is TRBV27 and J usage is TRBJ2-7; D may correspond to TRBD1 or TRBD2 (5 bases each). Between the trimmed V and J ends, which lost 5 bases and 6 bases, there was a span of 17 bases. There are 14 residues in the CDR3. Germline V CDR1 and CDR2: MNHEY, SMNVEV (reference sequence). The CDR3 sequence is CASSPRTVGGEQYF. The CDR3 DNA sequence: TGTGCCAGCAGTCCGAGGACTGTTGGGGGCGAGCAGTACTTC.

This clonotype was recorded at least ten times. The J gene is TRBJ1-2, the V gene TRBV4-2; a possible D gene is TRBD1 (5 bases). The CDR3 extends over 15 amino acids. The V end lost 4 bases, the J end lost 6 bases, and 18 bases lay between the germline ends. Looked up from germline, CDR1 is LGHNA and CDR2 is YNFKEQ. The CDR3: CASSPDTVASDGYTF. In nucleotides, the CDR3 is TGTGCCAGCAGCCCGGACACTGTTGCGTCGGATGGCTACACCTTC.

This clonotype was seen ten or more times. V is TRBV6-1 and J is TRBJ2-1; 9 bases map to TRBD2. V lost 7 bases and J lost 6; bases outside the gene matches: 4. The CDR3 runs to 13 residues. From germline, CDR1 is MNHNS and CDR2 SASEGT. In DNA, the CDR3 is TGTGCCAGCAAGGGACTAGCCCCCAATGAGCAGTTCTTC. Protein: CASKGLAPNEQFF.

This clonotype was detected many times. The rearrangement uses TRBV20-1 and TRBJ1-1; the match to TRBD1 covers 11 bases. CDR3 length: 14 amino acids. After removal of 5 bases from V and 7 bases from J, the junction contained 9 bases not matched to a gene. Germline values: CDR1 DFQATT, CDR2 SNEGSKA (reference sequence). CDR3 sequence reads: CSAWAGTGGGEAFF. The CDR3 nucleotides read TGCAGTGCTTGGGCCGGGACAGGGGGAGGTGAAGCTTTCTTT.